This entry concerns a single T cell receptor beta chain. Its antigen is unidentified. Both 60 Vbeta primers and 13 Jbeta primers went into the PCR. Using immunoSEQ multiplex PCR, the repertoire was profiled, and TCRdb retains in-frame clones only, with some absent. The sample has approximately 170,000 clones; approximately 80% are singletons. These data belong to a study of cytomegalovirus exposure and HLA in healthy donors. General study points: Generally TCR sequences proved uncommon, though certain public TCRs appeared in numerous donors. Previously analyzed data showed that most TCR beta V segments were productive at a frequency of about 90% or about 30%.

Germline assignment: CDR1 MNHNS and CDR2 SASEGT. This CDR3 contains 15 residues. J lost 4 bases, V lost 4 bases, and 9 bases had no gene match. The source of this sequence is a woman in her 50s in good health and CMV-seropositive. The chain links TRBV6-1 to TRBJ2-5; 7 nucleotides agree with TRBD2. Sequences were obtained from PBMCs. CDR3 in DNA: TGTGCCAGCAGTGTAGATCCGGGGGGATCAGAGACCCAGTACTTC. Translation gives CASSVDPGGSETQYF.